One and the same sample provided the 17 T cell receptor beta chains below, sequenced in a study of blood T cell repertoires in COVID-19. Here immunoSEQ multiplex PCR was the method, and the copy in TCRdb shows in-frame clones only, minus some. The data hold hundreds of thousands of clones, with roughly nine tenths observed a single time. The material sequenced was PBMCs or T cells enriched from blood (not recorded which). The receptors here all came from a woman aged 45-60 years in a cohort exposed to, infected with or recovered from COVID-19 (not recorded which).

This sequence joins TRBV5-1 and TRBJ2-3; no firm D call. The CDR3 consists of 15 residues. Germline V gene lookup returns CDR1 SGHRS and CDR2 YFSETQ. V gave up 2 bases and J gave up 0 bases, with 10 bases separating them. DNA for the CDR3: TGCGCCAGCAGCTTATCGAGCGCTAGCACAGATACGCAGTATTTT. Residues: CASSLSSASTDTQYF.

The chain carries TRBV5-6 and TRBJ1-6; TRBD1 is a possible D gene (6 bases). The germline CDR1 and CDR2 sequences are SGHDT and YYEEEE. The V end was cut by 0 bases, the J end by 7 bases, with 11 bases between. CDR3 length: 15 residues. The CDR3 coding sequence is TGTGCCAGCAGCTTGGCGGGACAACCGAATTCACCCCTCCACTTT. Encoded protein: CASSLAGQPNSPLHF.

The rearrangement links TRBV7-9 to TRBJ1-1; D is possibly TRBD1 (6 bases). Trimming shortened V by 5 bases and J by 0 bases, and 10 bases separated the two germline ends. Germline lookup yields CDR1 SEHNR and CDR2 FQNEAQ (reference sequence). There are 14 residues in the CDR3. The CDR3 coding sequence is TGTGCCAGCAGCGTTGGACAGTTGAACACTGAAGCTTTCTTT. It specifies CASSVGQLNTEAFF.

This chain uses TRBV7-9 with TRBJ2-3, with a weak D call TRBD2 (6 bases). Trimming cost V 6 bases and J 1 base, with 11 bases left between them. The CDR3 spans 14 residues. Germline V gene lookup returns CDR1 SEHNR and CDR2 FQNEAQ (reference sequence). The DNA of the CDR3 is TGTGCCAGCAGAGTCGGGGGAGGCACAGATACGCAGTATTTT. Protein sequence: CASRVGGGTDTQYF.

The V gene is TRBV6-2 or TRBV6-3, the J gene TRBJ2-1, with a tentative D call TRBD1 (5 bases). V was pared by 2 bases and J by 10 bases, with 9 bases between. This CDR3 region has 12 residues. Per germline, CDR1 MNHEY and CDR2 SVGEGT. For the CDR3, the DNA is TGTGCCAGCAGTTACCAGGGCCAGGAGCAGTTCTTC. Its protein product is CASSYQGQEQFF.

The V call is TRBV19, the J call TRBJ2-2; D is possibly TRBD2 (5 bases). V was clipped by 5 bases and J by 5 bases, with 12 bases between them. Looked up from germline, CDR1 is LNHDA and CDR2 is SQIVND (reference sequence). The CDR3 has 14 residues. CDR3 protein: CASSPGGQTGELFF. DNA of the CDR3: TGTGCCAGTAGTCCCGGAGGCCAGACCGGGGAGCTGTTTTTT.

The chain joins TRBV18 to TRBJ2-5; a weak D match, TRBD1 (6 bases). Germline loops: CDR1 KGHSH, CDR2 LQKENI. The CDR3 loop spans 14 amino acids. V was pared by 5 bases and J by 1 base, with 11 bases between. In DNA form, the CDR3 reads TGTGCCAGCTCAAACAGGGATGGCCAAGAGACCCAGTACTTC. Translating gives CASSNRDGQETQYF.

This clone was detected once. The gene calls are TRBV5-1 and TRBJ2-3; 10 nucleotides align to TRBD1. Germline V gene data show CDR1 as SGHRS and CDR2 as YFSETQ. The CDR3 spans 15 residues. V gave up 4 bases and J gave up 3 bases; unmatched junction bases: 5. CDR3 sequence (DNA): TGCGCCAGCAGCGGGGGACAGGGGAGTACAGATACGCAGTATTTT. Translating it yields CASSGGQGSTDTQYF.

Note on this clone: Distinct nucleotide sequences in the sample also encode this CDR3. V and J are TRBV18 and TRBJ2-3, with D hard to call. The V end was cut by 3 bases, the J end by 1 base, with 5 bases between. The CDR3 totals 13 residues. Germline CDR1 is KGHSH and CDR2 is LQKENI. CDR3 region: CASSPPGTDTQYF. Written as DNA, the CDR3 is TGTGCCAGCTCACCTCCAGGCACAGATACGCAGTATTTT.

This clone was counted only a few times. Other DNA sequences in this specimen translate into the identical CDR3. The CDR3 sequence is CASSSGQGKTEAFF. The CDR3 bases are TGTGCCAGCAGTTCGGGACAGGGAAAGACTGAAGCTTTCTTT. J is TRBJ1-1 and V is TRBV6-5, with 9 nucleotides matching TRBD1. The CDR3 loop spans 14 amino acids. Germline CDR1 MNHEY, CDR2 SVGAGI. J gave up 5 bases and V 4 bases, and 5 bases lay outside the gene matches.

The chain recombines TRBV11-1 with TRBJ2-5; the D is unclear. Germline-derived CDR1 and CDR2 are SGHAT and FQDESV (reference sequence). V was cut by 5 bases and J by 2 bases, with 6 bases left in between. The CDR3 runs 12 residues. CDR3 bases: TGTGCCAGCAGCCCAATTCAAGAGACCCAGTACTTC. This sequence encodes CASSPIQETQYF.

The chain joins TRBV19 to TRBJ1-5; D might be TRBD1 (6 bases). V lost 7 bases to trimming and J lost 4 bases, with 20 bases between them. The CDR3 is 16 residues long. From germline, CDR1 is LNHDA and CDR2 SQIVND (reference sequence). CDR3 sequence reads: CASTYNPTGINQPQHF. The DNA of the CDR3 is TGTGCCAGTACCTATAATCCCACAGGGATAAATCAGCCCCAGCATTTT.

The chain uses TRBV15 and TRBJ1-4, with 7 positions matching TRBD1. The germline V gene encodes CDR1 LNHNV and CDR2 YYDKDF (reference sequence). The CDR3 sequence is 16 residues long. Germline trimming cut 5 bases from V and 5 bases from J; bases unmatched to any gene: 11. In DNA form, the CDR3 reads TGTGCCACCAGCTCGGACCCGGGACAGCTAAATGAAAAACTGTTTTTT. Amino acids: CATSSDPGQLNEKLFF.

The V call is TRBV6-5, the J call TRBJ2-7; 8 nucleotides line up with TRBD1. CDR3 size: 14 residues. The trim removed 6 bases at V and 5 bases at J, leaving 9 bases unmatched. Germline CDR1 and CDR2: MNHEY and SVGAGI. The CDR3 DNA is TGTGCCAGCAGCCGACAGGGGAGTCTGAACGAGCAGTACTTC. This encodes CASSRQGSLNEQYF.

V is TRBV4-3 and J is TRBJ1-6; TRBD1 matches 10 bases. The CDR3 length is 15 residues. Looked up from germline, CDR1 is LGHNA and CDR2 is YSLEER. Trimming at V came to 3 bases and at J to 9 bases, leaving 5 bases not matched to a gene. The CDR3: CASSQLRTGGSPLHF. CDR3 DNA: TGCGCCAGCAGCCAGCTCAGGACAGGGGGTTCACCCCTCCACTTT.

The chain links TRBV11-3 to TRBJ1-1; D uncertain. The CDR3 is made up of 16 amino acids. Trimming left V 3 bases short and J 6 bases short, with 20 bases between. Per the germline V gene, CDR1 is SGHNT and CDR2 is YENEEA. The chain's CDR3 is CASSFLEAESLSEAFF. CDR3 DNA sequence: TGTGCCAGCAGCTTTTTAGAGGCGGAAAGTCTCTCTGAAGCTTTCTTT.

The CDR3 loop is CASSTTGLGEQYF. The CDR3 bases are TGTGCCAGTAGTACTACAGGGTTGGGCGAGCAGTACTTC. The chain carries TRBV19 and TRBJ2-7, with D perhaps TRBD1 (6 bases). Trimming took off 4 bases at V and 6 bases at J, with 13 bases between the two ends. The CDR3 runs 13 residues. The germline V gene has CDR1 LNHDA and CDR2 SQIVND (reference sequence).